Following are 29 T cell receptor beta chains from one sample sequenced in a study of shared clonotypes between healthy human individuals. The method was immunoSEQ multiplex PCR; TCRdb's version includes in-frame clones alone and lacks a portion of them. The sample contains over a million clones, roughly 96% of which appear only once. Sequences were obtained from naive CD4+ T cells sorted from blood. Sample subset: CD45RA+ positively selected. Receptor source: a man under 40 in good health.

The CDR3 loop is CASSEYGTHEQYF. Written as DNA, the CDR3 is TGTGCCAGCAGTGAATATGGAACACACGAGCAGTACTTC. This sequence joins TRBV25-1 and TRBJ2-7; D remains unclear. V lost 0 bases, J lost 5 bases, and 8 bases lay in between. CDR1 is MGHDK and CDR2 is SYGVNS in the germline V gene. The CDR3 is 13 residues long.

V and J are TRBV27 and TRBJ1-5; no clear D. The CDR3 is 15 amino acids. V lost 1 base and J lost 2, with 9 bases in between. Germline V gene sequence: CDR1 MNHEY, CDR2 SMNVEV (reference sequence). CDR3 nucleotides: TGTGCCAGCAGTTTATGGGGAATCGGCAATCAGCCCCAGCATTTT. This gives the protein CASSLWGIGNQPQHF.

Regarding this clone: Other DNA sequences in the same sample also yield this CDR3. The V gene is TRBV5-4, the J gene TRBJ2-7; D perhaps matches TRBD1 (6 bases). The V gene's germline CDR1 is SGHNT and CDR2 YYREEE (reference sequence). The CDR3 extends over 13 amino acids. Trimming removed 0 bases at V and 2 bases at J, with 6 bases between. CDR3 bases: TGTGCCAGCAGCTTGGACAGGGCCTACGAGCAGTACTTC. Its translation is CASSLDRAYEQYF. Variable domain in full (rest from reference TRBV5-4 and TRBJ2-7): ETGVTQSPTHLIKTRGQQVTLRCSSQSGHNTVSWYQQALGQGPQFIFQYYREEENGRGNFPPRFSGLQFPNYSSELNVNALELDDSALYLCASSLDRAYEQYFGPGTRLTVT.

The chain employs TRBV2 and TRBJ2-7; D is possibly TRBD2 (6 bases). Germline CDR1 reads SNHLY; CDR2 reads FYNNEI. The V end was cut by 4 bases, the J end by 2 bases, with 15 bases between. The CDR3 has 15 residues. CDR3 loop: CASSAGTAGTYEQYF. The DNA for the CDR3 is TGTGCCAGCAGTGCTGGGACGGCGGGGACCTACGAGCAGTACTTC.

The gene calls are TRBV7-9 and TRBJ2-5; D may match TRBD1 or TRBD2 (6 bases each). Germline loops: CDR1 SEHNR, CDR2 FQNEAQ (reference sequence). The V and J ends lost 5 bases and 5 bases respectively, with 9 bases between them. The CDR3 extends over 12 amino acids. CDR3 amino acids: CASSQGGETQYF. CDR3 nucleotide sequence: TGTGCCAGCAGCCAAGGGGGGGAGACCCAGTACTTC.

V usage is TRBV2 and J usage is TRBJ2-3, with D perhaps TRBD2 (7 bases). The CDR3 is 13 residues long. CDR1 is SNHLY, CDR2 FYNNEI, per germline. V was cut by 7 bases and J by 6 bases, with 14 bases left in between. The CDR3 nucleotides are TGTGCCAGCAAACAAGGGGGGGAGGATACGCAGTATTTT. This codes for CASKQGGEDTQYF.

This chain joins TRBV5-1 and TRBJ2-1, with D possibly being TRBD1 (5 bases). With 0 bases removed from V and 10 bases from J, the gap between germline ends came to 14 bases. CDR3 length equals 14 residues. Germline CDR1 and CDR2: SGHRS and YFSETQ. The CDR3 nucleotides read TGCGCCAGCAGCTTGGAATCTGAATCAGGGGAGCAGTTCTTC. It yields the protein CASSLESESGEQFF.

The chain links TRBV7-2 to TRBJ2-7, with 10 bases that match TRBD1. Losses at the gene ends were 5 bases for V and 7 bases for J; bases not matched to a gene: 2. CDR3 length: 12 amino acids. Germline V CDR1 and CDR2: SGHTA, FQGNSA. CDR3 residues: CASSKGQGEQYF. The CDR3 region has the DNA TGTGCCAGCAGCAAGGGACAGGGGGAGCAGTACTTC.

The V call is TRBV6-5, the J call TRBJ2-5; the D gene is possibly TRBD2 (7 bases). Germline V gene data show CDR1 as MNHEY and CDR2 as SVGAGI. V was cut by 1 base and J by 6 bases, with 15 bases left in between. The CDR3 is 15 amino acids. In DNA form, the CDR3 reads TGTGCCAGCAGTTACTTGGGCGGGGGCTCACAGACCCAGTACTTC. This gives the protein CASSYLGGGSQTQYF.

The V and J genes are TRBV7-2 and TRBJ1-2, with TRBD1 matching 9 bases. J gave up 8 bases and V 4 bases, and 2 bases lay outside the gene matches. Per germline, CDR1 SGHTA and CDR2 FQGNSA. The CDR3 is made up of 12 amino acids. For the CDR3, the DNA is TGTGCCAGCAGCTGGACAGGGGCCGGCTACACCTTC. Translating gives CASSWTGAGYTF.

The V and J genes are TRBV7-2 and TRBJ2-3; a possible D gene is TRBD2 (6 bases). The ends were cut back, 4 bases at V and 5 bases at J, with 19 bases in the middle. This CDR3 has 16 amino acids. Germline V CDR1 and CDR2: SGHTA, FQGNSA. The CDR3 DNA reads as TGTGCCAGCAGCTCTACCTTTGGTAGCGGTGGAGATACGCAGTATTTT. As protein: CASSSTFGSGGDTQYF.

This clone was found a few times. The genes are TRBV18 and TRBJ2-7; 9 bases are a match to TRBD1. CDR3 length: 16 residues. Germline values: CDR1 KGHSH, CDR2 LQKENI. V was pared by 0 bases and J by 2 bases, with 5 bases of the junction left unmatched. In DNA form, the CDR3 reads TGTGCCAGCTCACCACCGGGGACAGGGAAAACCTACGAGCAGTACTTC. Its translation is CASSPPGTGKTYEQYF.

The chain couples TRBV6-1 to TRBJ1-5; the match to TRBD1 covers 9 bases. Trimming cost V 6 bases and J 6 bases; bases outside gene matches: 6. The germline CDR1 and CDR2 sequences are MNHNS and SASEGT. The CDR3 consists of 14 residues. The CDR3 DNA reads TGTGCCAGCAGCAAGGGGACAGGGCTTCAGCCCCAGCATTTT. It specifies CASSKGTGLQPQHF.

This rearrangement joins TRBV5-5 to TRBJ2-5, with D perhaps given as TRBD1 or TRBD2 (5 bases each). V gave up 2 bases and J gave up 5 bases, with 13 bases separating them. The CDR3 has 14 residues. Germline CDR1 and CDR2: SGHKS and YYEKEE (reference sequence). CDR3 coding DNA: TGTGCCAGCAGCTTCCAACCGGGGCGGGAGACCCAGTACTTC. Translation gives CASSFQPGRETQYF. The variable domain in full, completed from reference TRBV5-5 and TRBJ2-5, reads DAGVTQSPTHLIKTRGQQVTLRCSPISGHKSVSWYQQVLGQGPQFIFQYYEKEERGRGNFPDRFSARQFPNYSSELNVNALLLGDSALYLCASSFQPGRETQYFGPGTRLLVL.

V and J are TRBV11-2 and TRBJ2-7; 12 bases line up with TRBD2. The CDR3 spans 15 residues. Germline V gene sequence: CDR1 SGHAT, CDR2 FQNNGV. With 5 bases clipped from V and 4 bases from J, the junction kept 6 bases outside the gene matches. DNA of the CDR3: TGTGCCAGCAGCACACCGGGACTAGCGGGTTACGAGCAGTACTTC. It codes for CASSTPGLAGYEQYF.

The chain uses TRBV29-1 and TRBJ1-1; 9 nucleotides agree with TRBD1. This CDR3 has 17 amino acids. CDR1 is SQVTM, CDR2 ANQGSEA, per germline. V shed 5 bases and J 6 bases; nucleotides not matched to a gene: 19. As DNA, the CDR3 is TGCAGCGTTTACTCCGGGACAGGGAATCGAAAGTACGCTGAAGCTTTCTTT. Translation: CSVYSGTGNRKYAEAFF.

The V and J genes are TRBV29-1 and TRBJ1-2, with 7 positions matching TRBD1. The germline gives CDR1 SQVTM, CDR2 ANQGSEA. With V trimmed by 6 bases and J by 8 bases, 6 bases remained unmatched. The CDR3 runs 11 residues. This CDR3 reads CSVGGQFGYTF. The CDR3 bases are TGCAGCGTGGGGGGACAGTTCGGCTACACCTTC.

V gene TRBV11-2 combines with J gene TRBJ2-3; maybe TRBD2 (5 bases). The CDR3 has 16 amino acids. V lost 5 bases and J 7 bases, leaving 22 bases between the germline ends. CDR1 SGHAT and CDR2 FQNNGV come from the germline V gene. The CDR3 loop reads CASSPRGGRGINTQYF. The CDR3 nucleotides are TGTGCCAGCAGCCCTCGGGGTGGGAGAGGGATAAATACGCAGTATTTT.

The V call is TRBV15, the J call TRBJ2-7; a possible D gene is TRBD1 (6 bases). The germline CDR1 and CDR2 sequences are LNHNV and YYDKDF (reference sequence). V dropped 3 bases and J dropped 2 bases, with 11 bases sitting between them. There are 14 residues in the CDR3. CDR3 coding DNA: TGTGCCACCAGCAGGGGCAGGGGAGCCTACGAGCAGTACTTC. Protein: CATSRGRGAYEQYF. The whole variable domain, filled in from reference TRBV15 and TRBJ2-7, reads DAMVIQNPRYQVTQFGKPVTLSCSQTLNHNVMYWYQQKSSQAPKLLFHYYDKDFNNEADTPDNFQSRRPNTSFCFLDIRSPGLGDTAMYLCATSRGRGAYEQYFGPGTRLTVT.

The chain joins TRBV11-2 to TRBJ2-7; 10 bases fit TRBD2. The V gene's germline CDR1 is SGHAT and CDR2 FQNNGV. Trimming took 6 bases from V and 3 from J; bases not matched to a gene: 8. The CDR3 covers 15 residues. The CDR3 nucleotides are TGTGCCAGCAGGTTGGGCCTAGCGGGAGTCTACGAGCAGTACTTC. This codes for CASRLGLAGVYEQYF.

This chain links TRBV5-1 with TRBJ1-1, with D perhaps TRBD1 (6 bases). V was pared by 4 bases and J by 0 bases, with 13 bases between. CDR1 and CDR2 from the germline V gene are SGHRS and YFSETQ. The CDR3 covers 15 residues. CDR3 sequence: CASSGDTGVNTEAFF. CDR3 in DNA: TGCGCCAGCAGCGGGGACACGGGTGTGAACACTGAAGCTTTCTTT.

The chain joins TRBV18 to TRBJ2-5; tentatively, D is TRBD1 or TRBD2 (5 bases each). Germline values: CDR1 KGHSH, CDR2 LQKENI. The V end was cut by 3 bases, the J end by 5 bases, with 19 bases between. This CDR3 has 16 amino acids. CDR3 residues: CASSPTHIRDGETQYF. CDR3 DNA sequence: TGTGCCAGCTCACCGACTCATATAAGGGACGGGGAGACCCAGTACTTC.

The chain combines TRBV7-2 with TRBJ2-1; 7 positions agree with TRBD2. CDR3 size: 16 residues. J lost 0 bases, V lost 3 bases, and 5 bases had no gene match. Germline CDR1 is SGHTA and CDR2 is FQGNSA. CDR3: CASSFSAGASYNEQFF. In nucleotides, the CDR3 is TGTGCCAGCAGCTTCTCCGCGGGAGCCTCCTACAATGAGCAGTTCTTC.

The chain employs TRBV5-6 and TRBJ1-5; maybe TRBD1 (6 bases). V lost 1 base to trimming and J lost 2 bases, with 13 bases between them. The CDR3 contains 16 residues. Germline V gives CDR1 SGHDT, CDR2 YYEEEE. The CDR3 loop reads CASSLLGGTGNQPQHF. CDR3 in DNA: TGTGCCAGCAGCTTGTTGGGGGGCACAGGCAATCAGCCCCAGCATTTT.

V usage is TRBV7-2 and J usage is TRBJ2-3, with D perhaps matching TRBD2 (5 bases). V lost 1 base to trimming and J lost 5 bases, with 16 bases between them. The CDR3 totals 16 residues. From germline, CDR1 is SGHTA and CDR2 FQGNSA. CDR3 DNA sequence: TGTGCCAGCAGCTTAGTTTCGCGGGTTGGTGGAGATACGCAGTATTTT. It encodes CASSLVSRVGGDTQYF.

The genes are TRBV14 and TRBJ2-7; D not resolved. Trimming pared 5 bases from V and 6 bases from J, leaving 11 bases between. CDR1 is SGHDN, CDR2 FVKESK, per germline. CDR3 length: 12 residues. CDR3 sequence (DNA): TGTGCCAGCAGCGTAGTACGCGGCGAGCAGTACTTC. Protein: CASSVVRGEQYF.

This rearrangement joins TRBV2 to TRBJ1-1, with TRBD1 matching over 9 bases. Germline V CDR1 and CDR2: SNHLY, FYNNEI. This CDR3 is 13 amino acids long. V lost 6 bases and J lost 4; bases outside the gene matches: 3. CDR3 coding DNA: TGTGCCAGCAGGCAGGACAGGGGCACTGAAGCTTTCTTT. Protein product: CASRQDRGTEAFF.

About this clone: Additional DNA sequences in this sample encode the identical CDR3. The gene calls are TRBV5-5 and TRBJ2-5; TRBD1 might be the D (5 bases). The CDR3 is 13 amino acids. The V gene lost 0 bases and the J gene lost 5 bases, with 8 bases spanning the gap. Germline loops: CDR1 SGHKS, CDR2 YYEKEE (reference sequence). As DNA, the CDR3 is TGTGCCAGCAGCTTGGCAGGGCGGGAGACCCAGTACTTC. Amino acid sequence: CASSLAGRETQYF.

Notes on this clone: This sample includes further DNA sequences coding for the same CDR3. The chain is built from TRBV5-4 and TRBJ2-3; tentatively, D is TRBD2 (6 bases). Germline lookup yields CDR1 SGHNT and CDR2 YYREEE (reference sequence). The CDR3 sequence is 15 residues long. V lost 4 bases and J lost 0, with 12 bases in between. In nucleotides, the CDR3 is TGTGCCAGCAGCCCGCGGACTACTAGCACAGATACGCAGTATTTT. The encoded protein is CASSPRTTSTDTQYF.